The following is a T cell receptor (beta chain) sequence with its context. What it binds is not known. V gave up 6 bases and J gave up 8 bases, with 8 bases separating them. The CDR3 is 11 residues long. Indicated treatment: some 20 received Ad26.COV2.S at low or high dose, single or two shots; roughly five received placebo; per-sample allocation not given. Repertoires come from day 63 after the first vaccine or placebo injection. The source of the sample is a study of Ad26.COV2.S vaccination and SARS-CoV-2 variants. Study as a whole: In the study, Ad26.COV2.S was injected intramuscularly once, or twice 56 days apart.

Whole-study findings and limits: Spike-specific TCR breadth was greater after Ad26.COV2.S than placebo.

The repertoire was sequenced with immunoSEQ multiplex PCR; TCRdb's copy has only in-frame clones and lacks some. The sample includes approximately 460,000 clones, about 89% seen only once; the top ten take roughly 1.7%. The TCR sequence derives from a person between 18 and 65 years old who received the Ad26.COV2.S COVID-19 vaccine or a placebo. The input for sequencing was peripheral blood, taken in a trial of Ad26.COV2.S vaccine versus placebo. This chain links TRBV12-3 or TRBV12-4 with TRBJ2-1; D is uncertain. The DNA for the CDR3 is TGTGCCAGCAGGGGGTTCGATGAGCAGTTCTTC. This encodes CASRGFDEQFF.